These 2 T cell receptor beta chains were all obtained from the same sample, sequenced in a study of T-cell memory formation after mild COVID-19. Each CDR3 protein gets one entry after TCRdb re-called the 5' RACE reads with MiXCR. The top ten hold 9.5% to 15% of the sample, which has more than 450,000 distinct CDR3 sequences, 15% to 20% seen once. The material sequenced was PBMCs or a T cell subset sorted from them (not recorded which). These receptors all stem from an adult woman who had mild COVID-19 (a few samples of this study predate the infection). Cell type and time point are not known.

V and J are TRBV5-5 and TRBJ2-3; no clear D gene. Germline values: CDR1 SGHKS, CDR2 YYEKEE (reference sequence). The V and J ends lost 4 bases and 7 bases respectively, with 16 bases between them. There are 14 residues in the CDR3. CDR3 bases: TGTGCCAGCAGCCCCGTGGACCCTGGGAATACGCAGTATTTT. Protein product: CASSPVDPGNTQYF.

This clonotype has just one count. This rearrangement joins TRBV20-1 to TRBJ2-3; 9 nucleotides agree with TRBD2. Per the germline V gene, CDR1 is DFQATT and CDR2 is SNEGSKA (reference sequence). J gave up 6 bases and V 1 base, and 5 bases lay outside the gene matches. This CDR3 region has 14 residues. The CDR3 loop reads CSARGGGAGDTQYF. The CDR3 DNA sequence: TGCAGTGCTAGAGGCGGGGGGGCCGGGGATACGCAGTATTTT.